This T cell receptor beta chain is drawn from a study of CD8 T cells in Susac syndrome. V shed 7 bases and J shed 0 bases, with 9 bases lying between them. The V gene's germline CDR1 is MNHNY and CDR2 SVGAGI (reference sequence). The CDR3 loop spans 14 amino acids. Patients with Susac syndrome met diagnostic criteria that were recently defined for definite or probable disease. General observations from the study: The authors acknowledged that their TCR sequencing and HLA analysis involved a relatively small number of individuals.

Concerning this clonotype itself: Its antigen is unknown.

An input of about 0.5 to 1 ug of RNA was subjected to reverse transcription using random hexamers. Amplification of TCR beta CDR3 was carried out by immunoSEQ multiplex PCR, which covered 54 Vbeta and 13 Jbeta segments. TCRdb ran MiXCR on the immunoSEQ multiplex PCR reads and lists one entry per CDR3 protein. Here the sample spans 210,000 or so distinct CDR3 sequences, 94% being singletons. This TCR derives from a human donor with Susac syndrome. The V and J genes are TRBV6-6 and TRBJ2-2; D is unresolved. Sequenced material: CD4+ T cells from PBMCs. CDR3 in DNA: TGTGCCAGCACCAGGAACTCGAACACCGGGGAGCTGTTTTTT. Amino acids: CASTRNSNTGELFF.